This TCR beta chain was observed in a study of early T cells in non-severe SARS-CoV-2 infection. In the study overall: Sequenced bulk RNA came from whole blood that was unsorted, and chains were unpaired.

The CDR3 is 14 residues long. Germline V gene lookup returns CDR1 MGHRA and CDR2 YSYEKL. V was clipped by 3 bases and J by 3 bases, with 11 bases between them. Note on this clonotype: What it recognizes is unknown.

Separate cDNA molecules each had unique molecular identifiers attached to them. TCRdb reprocessed the 5' RACE reads with MiXCR, giving one entry per CDR3 protein. The sample has 70,000 or so distinct CDR3 sequences; around 10% are singletons. Study-wide points: A preference for anti-spike CD8 responses marked VDJdb matching, which missed private and CD4 specificities.

The gene calls are TRBV4-1 and TRBJ1-1, with D perhaps matching TRBD1 (6 bases). This clonotype was sampled from an adult who was a healthcare worker with PCR-confirmed SARS-CoV-2 infection or an uninfected control (not recorded which). Source: whole blood, taken at baseline. The CDR3 reads CASSQRQAHTEAFF. CDR3 bases: TGCGCCAGCAGCCAGCGACAGGCGCACACTGAAGCTTTCTTT.